Included here is one TCR beta chain sequence, with context. Its antigen is unidentified. Germline V gene sequence: CDR1 SGHTA, CDR2 FQGNSA. The CDR3 extends over 14 amino acids. V gave up 4 bases and J gave up 7 bases; unmatched junction bases: 8. This record belongs to a study of post-analysis software for immune sequencing data. General observations from the study: Same-batch preparations were strongly co-clustered by F measure. TRBV5-6, TRBV5-1 and TRBV20-1 were among 4 or 5 TRBV segments more frequent in patients than controls.

Unique molecular identifiers were built into the TCR beta cDNA libraries. Out of 1 to 10 million T cells, about 510,000 cDNA molecules were generated. TCRdb re-analysed the PCR reads in MiXCR, keeping a single row per CDR3 protein. The data hold 740,000 or so distinct CDR3 sequences, with roughly 50% observed a single time. This sequence joins TRBV7-2 and TRBJ1-2, with TRBD1 matching 8 bases. The sample consisted of blood. This clonotype was sampled from a girl aged 10 to 17 with multiple sclerosis. CDR3 DNA sequence: TGTGCCAGCAGCTCATTGGACAGGGTGGTTGGCTACACCTTC. It specifies CASSSLDRVVGYTF.